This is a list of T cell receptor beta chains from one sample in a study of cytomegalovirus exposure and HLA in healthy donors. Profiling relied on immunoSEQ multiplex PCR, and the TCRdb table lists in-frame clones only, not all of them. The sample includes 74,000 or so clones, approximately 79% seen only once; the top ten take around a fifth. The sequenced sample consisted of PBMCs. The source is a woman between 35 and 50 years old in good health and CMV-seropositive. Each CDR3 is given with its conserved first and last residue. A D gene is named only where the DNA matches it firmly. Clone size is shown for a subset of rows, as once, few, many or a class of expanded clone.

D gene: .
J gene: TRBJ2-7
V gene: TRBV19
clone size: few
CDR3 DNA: TGTGCCAGTAGCCCGGGTAATGCGGGTGTATACGAGCAGTACTTC
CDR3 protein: CASSPGNAGVYEQYF

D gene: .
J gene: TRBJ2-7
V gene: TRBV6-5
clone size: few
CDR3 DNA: TGTGCCAGCACTATAACAGGGAGCTCCTACGAGCAGTACTTC
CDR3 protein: CASTITGSSYEQYF

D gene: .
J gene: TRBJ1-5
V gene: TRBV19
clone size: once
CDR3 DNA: TGTGCCAGTAGTATTCCCTACCGCGATCAGCCCCAGCATTTT
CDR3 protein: CASSIPYRDQPQHF

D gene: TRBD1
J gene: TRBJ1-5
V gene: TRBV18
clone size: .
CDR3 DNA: TGTGCCAGCTCAGGACAGGGTGACCAGCCCCAGCATTTT
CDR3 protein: CASSGQGDQPQHF

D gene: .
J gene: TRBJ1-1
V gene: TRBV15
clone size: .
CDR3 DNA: TGTGCCACCAGGGAGGGCGGGGTAGGGAACACTGAAGCTTTCTTT
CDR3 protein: CATREGGVGNTEAFF

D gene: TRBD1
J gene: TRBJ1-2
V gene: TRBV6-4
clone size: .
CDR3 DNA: TGTGCCAGCAGCCCGAGTGTCACAGGGGGCGAAGGCTACACCTTC
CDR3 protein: CASSPSVTGGEGYTF

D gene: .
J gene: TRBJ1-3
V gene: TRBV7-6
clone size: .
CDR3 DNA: TGTGCCAGCACCCCTCTCAGCTCTGGAAACACCATATATTTT
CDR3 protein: CASTPLSSGNTIYF

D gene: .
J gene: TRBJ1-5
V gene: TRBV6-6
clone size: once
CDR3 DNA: TGTGCCAGCAGTGCAACCGGGGATCAGCCCCAGCATTTT
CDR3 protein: CASSATGDQPQHF

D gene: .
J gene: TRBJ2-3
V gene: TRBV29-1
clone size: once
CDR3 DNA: TGCAGCGTTGAATATGGTTCTGAGCTCGAGTATTTT
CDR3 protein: CSVEYGSELEYF

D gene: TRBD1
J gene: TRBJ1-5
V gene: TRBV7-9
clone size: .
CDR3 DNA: TGTGCCAGCAGGTTACTTCGGGACAGGGAGGATGGCAATCAGCCCCAGCATTTT
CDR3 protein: CASRLLRDREDGNQPQHF

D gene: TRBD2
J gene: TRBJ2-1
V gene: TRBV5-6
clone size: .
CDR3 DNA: TGTGCCAGCAGCCCGGGACTAGCGGGCTCCTACAATGAGCAGTTCTTC
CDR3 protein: CASSPGLAGSYNEQFF

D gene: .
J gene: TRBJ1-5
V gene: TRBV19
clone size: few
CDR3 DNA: TGTGCCAGTAGACTAGGGTGGACTGGGGGGGAAAATCAGCCCCAGCATTTT
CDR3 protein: CASRLGWTGGENQPQHF

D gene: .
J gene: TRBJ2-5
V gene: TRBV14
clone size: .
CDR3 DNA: TGTGCCAGCAGCCAATCCCCCCGGGGAGAGACCCAGTACTTC
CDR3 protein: CASSQSPRGETQYF

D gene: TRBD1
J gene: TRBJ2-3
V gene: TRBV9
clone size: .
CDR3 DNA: TGTGCCAGCAGTACTAGGGGGCCAGATACGCAGTATTTT
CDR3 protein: CASSTRGPDTQYF

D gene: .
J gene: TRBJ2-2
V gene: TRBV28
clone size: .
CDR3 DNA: TGTGCCAGCAGTTTATCGACAACGAACACCGGGGAGCTGTTTTTT
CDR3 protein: CASSLSTTNTGELFF

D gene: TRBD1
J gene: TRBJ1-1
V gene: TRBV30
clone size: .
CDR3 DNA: TGTGCCTGGAGAGCAAGGACAGGGAAGTGGTTAAACACTGAAGCTTTCTTT
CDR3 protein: CAWRARTGKWLNTEAFF

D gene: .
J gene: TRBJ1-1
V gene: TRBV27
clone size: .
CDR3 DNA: TGTGCCAGCAGTTTCTTGACCTTAGGGGACACTGAAGCTTTCTTT
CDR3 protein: CASSFLTLGDTEAFF

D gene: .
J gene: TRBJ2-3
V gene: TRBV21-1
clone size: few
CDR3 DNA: TGTGCCAGCACGAATCATATGGTACACACAGATACGCAGTATTTT
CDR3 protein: CASTNHMVHTDTQYF

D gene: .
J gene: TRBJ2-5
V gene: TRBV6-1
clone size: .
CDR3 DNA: TGTGCCAGCAGTATCGGGGTTGGGGAGACCCAGTACTTC
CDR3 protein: CASSIGVGETQYF

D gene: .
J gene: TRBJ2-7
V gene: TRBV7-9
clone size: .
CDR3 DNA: TGTGCCAGCAGCTTAAGGGGATCCTACGAGCAGTACTTC
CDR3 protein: CASSLRGSYEQYF

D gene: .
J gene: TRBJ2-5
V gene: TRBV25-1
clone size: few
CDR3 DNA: TGTGCCAGCAGTGAACGGAGACTGACGGAGACCCAGTACTTC
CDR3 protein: CASSERRLTETQYF

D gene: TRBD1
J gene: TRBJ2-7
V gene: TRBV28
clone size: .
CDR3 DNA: TGTGCCAGCAGTCCACCAACGACAGGGTACGAGCAGTACTTC
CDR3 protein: CASSPPTTGYEQYF

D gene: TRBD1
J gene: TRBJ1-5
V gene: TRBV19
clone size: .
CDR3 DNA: TGTGCCAGTAGCAGGACAGGACGTAATCAGCCCCAGCATTTT
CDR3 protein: CASSRTGRNQPQHF

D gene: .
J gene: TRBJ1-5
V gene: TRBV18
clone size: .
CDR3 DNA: TGTGCCAGCTCACCACTGCCAGGGGATCAGCCCCAGCATTTT
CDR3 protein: CASSPLPGDQPQHF

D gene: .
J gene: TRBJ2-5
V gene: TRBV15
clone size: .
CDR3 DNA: TGTGCCACCAGCACTGTCCAGGGAAGGATAGAGACCCAGTACTTC
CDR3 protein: CATSTVQGRIETQYF

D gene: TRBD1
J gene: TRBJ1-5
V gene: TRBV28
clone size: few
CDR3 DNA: TGTGCCAGCAGTTTATGGCTTCTGACAGGGAGCAATCAGCCCCAGCATTTT
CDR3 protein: CASSLWLLTGSNQPQHF

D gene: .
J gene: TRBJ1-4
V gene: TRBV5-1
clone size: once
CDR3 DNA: TGCGCCAGCAGCTTGTCGCCGAGGGGAGGAACTAATGAAAAACTGTTTTTT
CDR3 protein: CASSLSPRGGTNEKLFF

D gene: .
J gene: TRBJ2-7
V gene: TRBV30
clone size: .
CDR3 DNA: TGTGCCTGGAGCGCTATCGGACAGTTAGGCTCCTACGAGCAGTACTTC
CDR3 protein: CAWSAIGQLGSYEQYF

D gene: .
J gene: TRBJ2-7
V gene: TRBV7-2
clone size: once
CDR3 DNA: TGTGCCAGCAGCTTAGAGGCGATAGCGGAGCCCTACGAGCAGTACTTC
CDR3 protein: CASSLEAIAEPYEQYF

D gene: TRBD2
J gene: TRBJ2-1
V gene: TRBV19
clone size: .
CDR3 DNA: TGTGCCAGTAGCGGGCTAGCGGGCGCCTACAATGAGCAGTTCTTC
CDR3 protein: CASSGLAGAYNEQFF

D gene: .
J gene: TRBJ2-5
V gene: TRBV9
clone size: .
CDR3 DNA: TGTGCCAGCAGCGCGAGAGGATTAGTCGCGGAGACCCAGTACTTC
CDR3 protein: CASSARGLVAETQYF

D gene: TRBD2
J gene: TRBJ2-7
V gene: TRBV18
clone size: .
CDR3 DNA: TGTGCCAGCTCACCAAGTCTGCGGGAGGCAAAGACCGACCTCTACGAGCAGTACTTC
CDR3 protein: CASSPSLREAKTDLYEQYF

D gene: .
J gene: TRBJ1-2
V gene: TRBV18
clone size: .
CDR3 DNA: TGTGCCAGCTCACCACCCTCGGGGGTGGACTATGGCTACACCTTC
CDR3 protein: CASSPPSGVDYGYTF

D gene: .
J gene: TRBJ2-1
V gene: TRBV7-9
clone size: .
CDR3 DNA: TGTGCCAGCAGCTTAGTCAACGGGAGCTCCTACAATGAGCAGTTCTTC
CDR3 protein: CASSLVNGSSYNEQFF

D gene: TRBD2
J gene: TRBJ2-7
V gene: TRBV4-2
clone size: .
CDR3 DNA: TGTGCCAGCAGCTTGCAGCGGGGGGACTCCTACGAGCAGTACTTC
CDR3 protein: CASSLQRGDSYEQYF

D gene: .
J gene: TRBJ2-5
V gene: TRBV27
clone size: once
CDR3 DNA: TGTGCCAGCAGTCCGCAGACTAAACCCCAAGAGACCCAGTACTTC
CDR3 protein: CASSPQTKPQETQYF

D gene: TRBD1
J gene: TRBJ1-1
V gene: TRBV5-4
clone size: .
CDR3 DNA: TGTGCCAGCAGCTTCCCGGGACAGCCCATGAACACTGAAGCTTTCTTT
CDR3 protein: CASSFPGQPMNTEAFF

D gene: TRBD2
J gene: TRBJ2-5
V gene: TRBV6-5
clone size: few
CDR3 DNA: TGTGCCAGCAGTTACGGGGCGGGGGGGAGTGGGGAGACCCAGTACTTC
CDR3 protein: CASSYGAGGSGETQYF

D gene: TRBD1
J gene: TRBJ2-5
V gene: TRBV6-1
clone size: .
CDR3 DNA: TGTGCCAGCAGTGAAGTGGGGACAGGTAAAGAGACCCAGTACTTC
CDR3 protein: CASSEVGTGKETQYF

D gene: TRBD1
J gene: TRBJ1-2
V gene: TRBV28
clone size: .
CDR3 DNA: TGTGCCAGCAGAACAGGGGCTGGCTACACCTTC
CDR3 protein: CASRTGAGYTF

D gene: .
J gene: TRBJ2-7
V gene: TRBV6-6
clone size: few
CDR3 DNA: TGTGCCAGCAGTTACTCAGCGAGCTCCTACGAGCAGTACTTC
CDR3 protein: CASSYSASSYEQYF

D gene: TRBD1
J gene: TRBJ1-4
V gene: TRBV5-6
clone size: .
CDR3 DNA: TGTGCCAGCAGCTTTCTCCGAGGGACAGTAGAATCAGAAAAACTGTTTTTT
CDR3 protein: CASSFLRGTVESEKLFF

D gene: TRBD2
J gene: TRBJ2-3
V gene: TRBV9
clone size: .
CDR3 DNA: TGTGCCAGCAGCGTAGCTACGCCTAGCGGGGGCCGGTGGAGCACAGATACGCAGTATTTT
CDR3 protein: CASSVATPSGGRWSTDTQYF

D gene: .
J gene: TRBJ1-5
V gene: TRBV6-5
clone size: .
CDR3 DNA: TGTGCCAGCAGTTACAACCAGGATAGCAATCAGCCCCAGCATTTT
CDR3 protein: CASSYNQDSNQPQHF

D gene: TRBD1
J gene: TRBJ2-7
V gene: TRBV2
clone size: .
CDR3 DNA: TGTGCCAGCATCGGACAGGGGAAGCTCGAGCAGTACTTC
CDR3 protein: CASIGQGKLEQYF

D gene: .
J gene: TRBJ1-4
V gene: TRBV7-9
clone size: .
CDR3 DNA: TGTGCCAGCACACGACTCGGGGGGACTAATGAAAAACTGTTTTTT
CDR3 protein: CASTRLGGTNEKLFF

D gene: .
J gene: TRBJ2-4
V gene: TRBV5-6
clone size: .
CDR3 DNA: TGTGCCAGCAGCTTGGGGAGTGGGGGCAAGGACATTCAGTACTTC
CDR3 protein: CASSLGSGGKDIQYF

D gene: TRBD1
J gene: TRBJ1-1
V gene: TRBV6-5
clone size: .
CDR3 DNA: TGTGCCAGCAGGCAACAGGGGGCGTTGAACACTGAAGCTTTCTTT
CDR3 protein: CASRQQGALNTEAFF

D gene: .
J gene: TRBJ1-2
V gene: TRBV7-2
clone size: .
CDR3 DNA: TGTGCCAGCAGCCTCAAGGGGTTGAACTATGGCTACACCTTC
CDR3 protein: CASSLKGLNYGYTF

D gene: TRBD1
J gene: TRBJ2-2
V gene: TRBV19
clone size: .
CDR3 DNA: TGTGCCAGTAGTACTACAGGGGGCAGGGCCGGGGAGCTGTTTTTT
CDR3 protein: CASSTTGGRAGELFF

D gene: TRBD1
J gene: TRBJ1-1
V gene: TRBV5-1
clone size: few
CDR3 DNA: TGCGCCAGCAGCCCATTACAGGGGGCGGACACTGAAGCTTTCTTT
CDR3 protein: CASSPLQGADTEAFF

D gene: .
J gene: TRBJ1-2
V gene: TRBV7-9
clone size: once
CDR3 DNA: TGTGCCAGCAGCTTAGGCACGGGAAACTATGGCTACACCTTC
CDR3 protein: CASSLGTGNYGYTF

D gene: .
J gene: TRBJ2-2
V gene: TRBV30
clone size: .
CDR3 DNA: TGTGCCTGGACAGGGAAGAGATCCGGGGAGCTGTTTTTT
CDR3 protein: CAWTGKRSGELFF

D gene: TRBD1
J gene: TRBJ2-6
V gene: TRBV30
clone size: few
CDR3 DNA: TGTGCCTGGATTCCGAACAGGGGGTCCGGGGCCAACGTCCTGACTTTC
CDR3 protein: CAWIPNRGSGANVLTF

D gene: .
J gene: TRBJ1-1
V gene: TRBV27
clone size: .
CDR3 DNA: TGTGCCAGCCTTCAAGCTGGCGGGGCTGAAGCTTTCTTT
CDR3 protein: CASLQAGGAEAFF

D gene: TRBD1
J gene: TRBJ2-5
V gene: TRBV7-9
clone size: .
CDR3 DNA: TGTGCCAGCAGCCCGGGACAGGGAGGTGGAGAGACCCAGTACTTC
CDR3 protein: CASSPGQGGGETQYF

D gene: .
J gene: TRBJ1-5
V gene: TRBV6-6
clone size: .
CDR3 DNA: TGTGCCAGCAGTTACCGACGGACAGATAGCAATCAGCCCCAGCATTTT
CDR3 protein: CASSYRRTDSNQPQHF

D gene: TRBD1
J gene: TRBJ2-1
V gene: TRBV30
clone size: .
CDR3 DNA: TGTGCCTGGAGTTCCGGGACAGGGGGTTACAATGAGCAGTTCTTC
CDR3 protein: CAWSSGTGGYNEQFF

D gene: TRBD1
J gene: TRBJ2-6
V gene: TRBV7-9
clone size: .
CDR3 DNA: TGTTCCAGCAGCTCCCAGGGGGTATCTGGGGCCAACGTCCTGACTTTC
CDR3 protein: CSSSSQGVSGANVLTF

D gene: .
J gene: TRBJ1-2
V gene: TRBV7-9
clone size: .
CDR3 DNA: TGTGCCAGCAGCTTCAACAGGGATGGCTACACCTTC
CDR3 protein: CASSFNRDGYTF